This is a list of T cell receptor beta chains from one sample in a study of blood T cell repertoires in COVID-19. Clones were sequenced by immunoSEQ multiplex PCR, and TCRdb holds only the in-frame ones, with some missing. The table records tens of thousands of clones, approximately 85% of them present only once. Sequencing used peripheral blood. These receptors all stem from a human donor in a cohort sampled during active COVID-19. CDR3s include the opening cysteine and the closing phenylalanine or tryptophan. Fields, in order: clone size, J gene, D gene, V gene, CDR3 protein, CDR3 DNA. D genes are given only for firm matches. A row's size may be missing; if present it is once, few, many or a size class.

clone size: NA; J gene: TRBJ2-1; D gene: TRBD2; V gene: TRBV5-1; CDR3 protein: CASSPNSGRKENEQFF; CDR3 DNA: TGCGCCAGCAGCCCAAATAGCGGGAGGAAGGAAAATGAGCAGTTCTTC
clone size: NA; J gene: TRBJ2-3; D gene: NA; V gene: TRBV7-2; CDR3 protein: CASSFGRGASTDTQYF; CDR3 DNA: TGTGCCAGCAGCTTTGGACGGGGTGCTAGCACAGATACGCAGTATTTT
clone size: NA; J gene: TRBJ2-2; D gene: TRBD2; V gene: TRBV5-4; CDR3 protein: CASSILLAGTNTGELFF; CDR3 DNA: TGTGCCAGCAGCATTCTCTTAGCGGGTACGAACACCGGGGAGCTGTTTTTT
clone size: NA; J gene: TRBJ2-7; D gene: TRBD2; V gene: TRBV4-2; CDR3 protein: CASSLAGGSDEQYF; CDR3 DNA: TGTGCCAGCAGCCTCGCGGGAGGGTCGGACGAGCAGTACTTC
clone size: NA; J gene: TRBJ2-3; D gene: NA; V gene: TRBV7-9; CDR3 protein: CASSLELSDTQYF; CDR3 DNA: TGTGCCAGCAGCTTGGAGTTATCAGATACGCAGTATTTT
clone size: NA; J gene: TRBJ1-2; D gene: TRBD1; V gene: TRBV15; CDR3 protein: CATSRDRGQGYGYTF; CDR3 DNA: TGTGCCACCAGCAGAGATAGGGGGCAGGGCTATGGCTACACCTTC
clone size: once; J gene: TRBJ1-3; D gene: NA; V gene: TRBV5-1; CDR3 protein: CASSLASGNTIYF; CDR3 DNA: TGCGCCAGCAGCTTGGCTAGTGGAAACACCATATATTTT
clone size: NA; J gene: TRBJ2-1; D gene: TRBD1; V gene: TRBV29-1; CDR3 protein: CSVRTGTGVGEQFF; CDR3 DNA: TGCAGCGTTCGGACCGGGACAGGGGTCGGTGAGCAGTTCTTC
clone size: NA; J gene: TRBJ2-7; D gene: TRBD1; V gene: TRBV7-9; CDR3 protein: CASSSQGVGYEQYF; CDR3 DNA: TGTGCCAGCAGTTCCCAGGGGGTCGGCTACGAGCAGTACTTC
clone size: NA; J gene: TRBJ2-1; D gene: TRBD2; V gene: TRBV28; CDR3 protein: CATLLAGAYNEQFF; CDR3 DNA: TGTGCCACCCTACTAGCGGGGGCGTACAATGAGCAGTTCTTC
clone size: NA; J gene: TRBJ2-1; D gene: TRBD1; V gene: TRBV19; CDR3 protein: CATNDRGSYNEQFF; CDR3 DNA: TGTGCCACCAACGACAGGGGGTCCTACAATGAGCAGTTCTTC
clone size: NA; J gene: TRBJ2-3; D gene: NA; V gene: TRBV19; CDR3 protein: CASSMASGSTDTQYF; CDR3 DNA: TGTGCCAGTAGTATGGCCAGCGGGAGCACAGATACGCAGTATTTT
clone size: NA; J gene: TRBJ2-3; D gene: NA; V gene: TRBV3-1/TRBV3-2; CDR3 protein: CASSPRTAEQTDTQYF; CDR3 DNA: TGTGCCAGCAGCCCGAGAACAGCGGAGCAGACGGATACGCAGTATTTT
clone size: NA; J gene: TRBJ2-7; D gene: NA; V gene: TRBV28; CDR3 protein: CASSHNHEDEQYF; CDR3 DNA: TGTGCCAGCAGCCATAACCACGAGGACGAGCAGTACTTC
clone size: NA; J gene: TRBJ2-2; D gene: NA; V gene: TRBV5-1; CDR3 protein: CASSFTRQSGGGELFF; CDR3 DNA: TGCGCCAGCAGCTTTACTCGACAGTCCGGGGGCGGGGAGCTGTTTTTT
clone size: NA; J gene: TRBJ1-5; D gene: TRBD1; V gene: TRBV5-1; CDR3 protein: CASSWGTGDQPQHF; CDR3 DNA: TGCGCCAGCAGCTGGGGGACAGGGGATCAGCCCCAGCATTTT
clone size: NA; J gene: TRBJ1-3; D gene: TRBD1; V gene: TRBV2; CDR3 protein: CASGEQGAGNTIYF; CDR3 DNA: TGTGCCAGCGGGGAACAGGGGGCCGGAAACACCATATATTTT
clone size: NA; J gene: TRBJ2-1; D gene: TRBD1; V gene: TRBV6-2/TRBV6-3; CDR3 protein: CASSSRSRGLQGLDRNEQFF; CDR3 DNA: TGTGCCAGCAGTTCAAGGTCACGGGGCTTACAGGGGTTGGATCGCAATGAGCAGTTCTTC
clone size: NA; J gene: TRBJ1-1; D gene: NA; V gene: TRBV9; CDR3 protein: CASSPGPEAFF; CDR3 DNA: TGTGCCAGCAGCCCAGGGCCTGAAGCTTTCTTT
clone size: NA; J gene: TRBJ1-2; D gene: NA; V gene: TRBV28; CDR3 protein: CASSLAGLSDYGYTF; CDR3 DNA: TGTGCCAGCAGTTTGGCGGGACTTTCAGACTATGGCTACACCTTC
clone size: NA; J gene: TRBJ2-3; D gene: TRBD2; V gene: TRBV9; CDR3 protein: CASSTPSGRSSDTQYF; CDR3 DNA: TGTGCCAGCAGCACTCCTAGCGGGAGGTCTTCAGATACGCAGTATTTT
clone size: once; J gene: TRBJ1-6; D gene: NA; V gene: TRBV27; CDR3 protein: CASSTDWEGSPLHF; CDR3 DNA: TGTGCCAGCAGTACGGACTGGGAAGGTTCACCCCTCCACTTT
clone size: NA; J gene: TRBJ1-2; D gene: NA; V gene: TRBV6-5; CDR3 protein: CASSYSQGTTYGYTF; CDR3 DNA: TGTGCCAGCAGTTACTCGCAGGGTACGACCTATGGCTACACCTTC
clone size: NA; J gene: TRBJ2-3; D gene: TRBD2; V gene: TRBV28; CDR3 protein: CASTPGLGSTDTQYF; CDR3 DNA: TGTGCCAGCACTCCGGGACTAGGATCCACAGATACGCAGTATTTT
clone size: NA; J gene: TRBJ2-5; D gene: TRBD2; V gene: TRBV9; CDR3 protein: CASSAWTSGVETQYF; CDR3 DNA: TGTGCCAGCAGCGCATGGACTAGCGGTGTGGAGACCCAGTACTTC
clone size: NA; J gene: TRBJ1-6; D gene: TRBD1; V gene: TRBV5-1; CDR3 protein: CASSAGTAINSPLHF; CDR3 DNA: TGCGCCAGCAGCGCGGGGACAGCTATTAATTCACCCCTCCACTTT
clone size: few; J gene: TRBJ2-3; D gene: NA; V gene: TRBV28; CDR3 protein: CASKGVGVLTDTQYF; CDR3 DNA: TGTGCCAGCAAGGGTGTGGGAGTATTGACAGATACGCAGTATTTT
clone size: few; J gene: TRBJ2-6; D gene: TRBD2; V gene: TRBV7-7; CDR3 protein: CANEDLAGSGANVLTF; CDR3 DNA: TGTGCCAACGAGGATTTAGCGGGCTCTGGGGCCAACGTCCTGACTTTC
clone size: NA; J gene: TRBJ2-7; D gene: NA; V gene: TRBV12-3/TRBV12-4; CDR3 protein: CASSLLGRGEQYF; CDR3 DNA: TGTGCCAGCAGTCTCCTCGGAAGGGGAGAGCAGTACTTC
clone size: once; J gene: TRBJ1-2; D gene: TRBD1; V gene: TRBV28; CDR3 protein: CASRRTGGDYGYTF; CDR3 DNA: TGTGCCAGCAGAAGGACAGGGGGGGACTATGGCTACACCTTC
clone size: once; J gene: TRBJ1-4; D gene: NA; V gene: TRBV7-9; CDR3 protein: CASSLGRGGLFF; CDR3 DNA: TGTGCCAGCAGCTTAGGTAGGGGAGGACTGTTTTTT
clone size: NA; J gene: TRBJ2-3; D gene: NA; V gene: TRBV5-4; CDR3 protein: CASSLRSSSRGSTDTQYF; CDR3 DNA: TGTGCCAGCAGCTTGAGGAGCAGTTCTAGGGGTAGCACAGATACGCAGTATTTT
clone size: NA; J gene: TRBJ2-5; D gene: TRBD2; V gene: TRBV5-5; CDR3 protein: CASSGLAGGPETQYF; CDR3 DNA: TGTGCCAGCAGCGGGTTAGCGGGAGGGCCGGAGACCCAGTACTTC
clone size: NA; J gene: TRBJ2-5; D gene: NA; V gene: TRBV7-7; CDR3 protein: CASSLNLPGQETQYF; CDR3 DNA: TGTGCCAGCAGCTTAAACCTTCCGGGCCAAGAGACCCAGTACTTC
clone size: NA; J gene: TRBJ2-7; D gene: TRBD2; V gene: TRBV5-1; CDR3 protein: CASASGSLSEQYF; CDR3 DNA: TGCGCCAGCGCCAGCGGGAGTCTCTCCGAGCAGTACTTC
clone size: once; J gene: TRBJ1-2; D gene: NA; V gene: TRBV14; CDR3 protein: CASSLQGHGGYTF; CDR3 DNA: TGTGCCAGCAGCCTGCAGGGGCATGGCGGCTACACCTTC
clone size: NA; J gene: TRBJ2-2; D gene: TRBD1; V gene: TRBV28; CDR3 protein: CASRRGGRNTGELFF; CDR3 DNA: TGTGCCAGCAGGCGAGGGGGCCGGAACACCGGGGAGCTGTTTTTT
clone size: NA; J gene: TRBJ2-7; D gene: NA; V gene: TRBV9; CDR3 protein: CASSVALSPSYEQYF; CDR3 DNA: TGTGCCAGCAGCGTAGCTTTGAGTCCCTCCTACGAGCAGTACTTC
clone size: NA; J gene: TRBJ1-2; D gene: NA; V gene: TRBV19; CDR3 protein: CASSYRDTAVGYTF; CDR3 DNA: TGTGCCAGTAGTTACCGGGACACGGCAGTTGGCTACACCTTC
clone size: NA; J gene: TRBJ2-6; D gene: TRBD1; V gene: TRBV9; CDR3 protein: CASSVDRGGANVLTF; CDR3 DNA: TGTGCCAGCAGCGTAGACAGGGGAGGGGCCAACGTCCTGACTTTC
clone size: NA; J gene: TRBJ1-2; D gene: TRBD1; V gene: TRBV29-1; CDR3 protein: CSGGRQGTGYTF; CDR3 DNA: TGCAGCGGGGGGAGACAGGGAACGGGCTACACCTTC
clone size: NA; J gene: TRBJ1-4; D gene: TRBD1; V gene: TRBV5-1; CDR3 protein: CASSFAQGDEKLFF; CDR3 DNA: TGCGCCAGCAGCTTCGCACAGGGGGACGAAAAACTGTTTTTT
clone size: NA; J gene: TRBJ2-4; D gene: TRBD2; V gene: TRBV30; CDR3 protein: CAWSVRSSGSLIQYF; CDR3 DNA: TGTGCCTGGAGTGTACGGAGTAGCGGGAGCTTAATTCAGTACTTC
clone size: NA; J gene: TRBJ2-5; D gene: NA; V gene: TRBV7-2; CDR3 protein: CASSFSGQETQYF; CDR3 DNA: TGTGCCAGCAGCTTCTCAGGGCAAGAGACCCAGTACTTC
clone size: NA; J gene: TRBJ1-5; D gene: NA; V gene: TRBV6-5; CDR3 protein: CASSPQGSNQPQHF; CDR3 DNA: TGTGCCAGCAGCCCACAGGGTAGCAATCAGCCCCAGCATTTT